These 17 T cell receptor beta chains were all obtained from the same sample, sequenced in a study of cytomegalovirus exposure and HLA in healthy donors. Use of 60 Vbeta and 13 Jbeta primers characterized the PCR. Only in-frame clones appear in the TCRdb table, and some are missing; sequencing was by immunoSEQ multiplex PCR. The repertoire consists of about 200,000 clones, with around 86% occurring once and the leading ten covering 6.5%. The sequencing sample was made of PBMCs. The receptors stem from a woman between 50 and 59 years old in good health and CMV-seropositive.

This clone was seen only once. This sequence joins TRBV28 and TRBJ2-7; a possible D gene is TRBD2 (6 bases). V gave up 5 bases and J gave up 7 bases, with 21 bases separating them. CDR1 is MDHEN, CDR2 SYDVKM, per germline. The CDR3 is 15 residues long. The chain's CDR3 is CASSPGRRGVEEQYF. Here the CDR3 DNA reads TGTGCCAGCAGTCCTGGGAGGAGAGGGGTTGAAGAGCAGTACTTC.

This chain joins TRBV5-1 and TRBJ2-5, with a weak D call TRBD2 (5 bases). V shed 3 bases and J shed 8 bases, with 8 bases lying between them. The CDR3 is 11 amino acids. CDR1 and CDR2 (germline): SGHRS, YFSETQ. CDR3 DNA: TGCGCCAGCAGCTCCCGGGGTACCCAGTACTTC. Translating gives CASSSRGTQYF.

This clone was seen a single time. The chain recombines TRBV14 with TRBJ1-3; D is possibly TRBD1 (6 bases). This CDR3 comprises 14 residues. Per germline, CDR1 SGHDN and CDR2 FVKESK. V gave up 4 bases and J gave up 0 bases, with 7 bases separating them. This CDR3 reads CASSRDISGNTIYF. In nucleotides, the CDR3 is TGTGCCAGCAGCCGGGACATCTCTGGAAACACCATATATTTT.

V is TRBV7-9 and J is TRBJ2-3, with 9 bases identical to TRBD2. V was pared by 5 bases and J by 3 bases, with 9 bases of the junction left unmatched. The CDR3 contains 16 residues. Germline CDR1 is SEHNR and CDR2 is FQNEAQ (reference sequence). The CDR3 DNA reads TGTGCCAGCAGCCCCCGGGGGACTAGCCAAACAGATACGCAGTATTTT. Translation gives CASSPRGTSQTDTQYF.

J is TRBJ2-5 and V is TRBV5-4; D is possibly TRBD1 (5 bases). The end of the DNA is better explained by TRBJ2-7, so the J call may be wrong. Per the germline V gene, CDR1 is SGHNT and CDR2 is YYREEE (reference sequence). The CDR3 spans 14 residues. The CDR3 nucleotides are TGTGCCAGCAGCTTGTGGGGCGGCTCCTACGAGCAGTACTTC. This gives the protein CASSLWGGSYEQYF.

A word on this clone: The junction shows a germline mismatch at one end, possibly a read error. The chain employs TRBV27 and TRBJ2-6, with 7 bases aligning to TRBD2. This CDR3 comprises 18 residues. Germline assignment: CDR1 MNHEY and CDR2 SMNVEV (reference sequence). In DNA, the CDR3 is TGTGCCAGCAGTCGAACCGGGGGGAGCTACTCTGGGGCCAACGGCCTGACTTTC. Its protein product is CASSRTGGSYSGANGLTF.

The chain recombines TRBV21-1 with TRBJ2-7; TRBD1, as called in the table, went unchecked against the DNA. TRBV21-1 is marked as a pseudogene. The CDR3 spans 15 residues. In nucleotides, the CDR3 is TGTGCCAGCAGCAAAAGTCCCAGGCGACCCTACGAGCAGTACTTC. Translating it yields CASSKSPRRPYEQYF.

A single count supports this clone. The junction differs from germline at one of its ends, possibly a read error. The rearrangement joins TRBV7-9 to TRBJ2-5; a possible D gene is TRBD1 (6 bases). The CDR3 is made up of 14 amino acids. Germline assignment: CDR1 SEHNR and CDR2 FQNEAQ (reference sequence). CDR3 sequence reads: CSSSPTGIGETQYF. CDR3 bases: TGTTCCAGCAGCCCTACAGGGATCGGAGAGACCCAGTACTTC.

In this sample, this clone turned up a few times. The chain has TRBV19 and TRBJ1-2; TRBD1 aligns across 8 bases. This CDR3 has 13 amino acids. V gave up 5 bases and J gave up 7 bases; unmatched junction bases: 6. The germline V gene has CDR1 LNHDA and CDR2 SQIVND (reference sequence). The chain's CDR3 is CASSYPGQAGYTF. The CDR3 coding sequence is TGTGCCAGTAGTTACCCGGGACAGGCTGGCTACACCTTC.

In its sample, this clone was seen a few times. This specimen includes other DNA sequences encoding the same CDR3. The chain employs TRBV7-8 and TRBJ2-3; tentatively, D is TRBD1 (5 bases). From germline, CDR1 is SGHVS and CDR2 FQNEAQ. Trimming pared 1 base from V and 0 bases from J, leaving 14 bases between. This CDR3 contains 17 residues. The CDR3 here is CASSLGRTLKSTDTQYF. CDR3 DNA sequence: TGTGCCAGCAGCTTAGGGCGGACACTTAAAAGCACAGATACGCAGTATTTT.

This chain connects TRBV5-4 to TRBJ2-1; D is unresolved. Trimming left V 0 bases short and J 9 bases short, with 22 bases between. CDR1 SGHNT and CDR2 YYREEE come from the germline V gene (reference sequence). This CDR3 is 17 amino acids long. CDR3 in DNA: TGTGCCAGCAGCTTGGCCGGTTCCCACCCTAAGTACGGTGAGCAGTTCTTC. Protein sequence: CASSLAGSHPKYGEQFF.

In its sample, this clone was seen a few times. The gene calls are TRBV6-5 and TRBJ1-2; 8 bases are shared with TRBD1. The germline gives CDR1 MNHEY, CDR2 SVGAGI. This CDR3 has 13 amino acids. Trimming took 5 bases from V and 6 from J; bases not matched to a gene: 5. The CDR3 DNA reads as TGTGCCAGCAGTAACAGGGGGAGAGATGGCTACACCTTC. This translates into CASSNRGRDGYTF.

This sequence joins TRBV7-2 and TRBJ2-2, with D unclear. This CDR3 has 17 residues. Trimming shortened V by 1 base and J by 5 bases, and 17 bases separated the two germline ends. The V gene's germline CDR1 is SGHTA and CDR2 FQGNSA. CDR3 DNA: TGTGCCAGCAGCTTAGAGGCCAGGATCGATGGGACCGGGGAGCTGTTTTTT. This sequence encodes CASSLEARIDGTGELFF.

The gene calls are TRBV11-3 and TRBJ2-1, with unresolved D. V dropped 2 bases and J dropped 6 bases, with 8 bases sitting between them. CDR1 is SGHNT and CDR2 is YENEEA in the germline V gene. CDR3 size: 13 residues. In DNA, the CDR3 is TGTGCCAGCAGCTTACGTACTACCAATGAGCAGTTCTTC. Translating it yields CASSLRTTNEQFF.

The chain links TRBV18 to TRBJ2-1, with a tentative D call TRBD1 (5 bases). The CDR3 totals 15 residues. V lost 2 bases and J lost 0, with 8 bases in between. Looked up from germline, CDR1 is KGHSH and CDR2 is LQKENI. CDR3 nucleotide sequence: TGTGCCAGCTCACCAGGGGCAGGCTCCTACAATGAGCAGTTCTTC. Translated, it gives CASSPGAGSYNEQFF.

The chain uses TRBV30 and TRBJ1-3; D gene uncertain. Deletions cut 1 base from V and 2 bases from J, with 9 bases between. Germline loops: CDR1 GTSNPN, CDR2 SVGIG (reference sequence). This CDR3 is built from 14 residues. CDR3 in DNA: TGTGCCTGGAGTGCCCTTCAGACTGGAAACACCATATATTTT. This sequence encodes CAWSALQTGNTIYF.

The V gene is TRBV5-4, the J gene TRBJ2-1; the match to TRBD1 covers 9 bases. V lost 4 bases and J lost 1; bases outside the gene matches: 3. Germline V lookup: CDR1 SGHNT, CDR2 YYREEE (reference sequence). The CDR3 sequence is 15 residues long. The CDR3 protein is CASSMGQGSYNEQFF. The CDR3 DNA follows: TGTGCCAGCAGCATGGGACAGGGTTCCTACAATGAGCAGTTCTTC. The variable domain in full, completed from reference TRBV5-4 and TRBJ2-1, reads ETGVTQSPTHLIKTRGQQVTLRCSSQSGHNTVSWYQQALGQGPQFIFQYYREEENGRGNFPPRFSGLQFPNYSSELNVNALELDDSALYLCASSMGQGSYNEQFFGPGTRLTVL.